This record covers a single T cell receptor beta chain. Its antigen remains unknown. This entry is derived from a study of shared clonotypes between healthy human individuals. Overall study context: A donor's plate count was three for CD4 naive and three for CD4 memory; CD8 naive had two and CD8 memory one. Study observations and caveats: The study found lower generation probabilities in non-shared clonotypes than in those shared by all four donors.

TCRdb keeps only in-frame clones here, not all; method: immunoSEQ multiplex PCR. The sample lists around 720,000 clones, about three quarters occurring once. The CDR3 consists of 14 residues. Germline CDR1 MNHNS, CDR2 SASEGT. V was pared by 5 bases and J by 2 bases, with 13 bases between. The chain recombines TRBV6-1 with TRBJ2-7; D possibly matches TRBD1 or TRBD2 (5 bases each). The sequence derives from a woman in her twenties or thirties in good health. Sequencing was done on a sample of memory CD4+ T cells sorted from blood. Subset noted: CD45RA-negative fraction. CDR3 sequence (DNA): TGTGCCAGCAGTCACCGGGACCGACCCTACGAGCAGTACTTC. This sequence encodes CASSHRDRPYEQYF.